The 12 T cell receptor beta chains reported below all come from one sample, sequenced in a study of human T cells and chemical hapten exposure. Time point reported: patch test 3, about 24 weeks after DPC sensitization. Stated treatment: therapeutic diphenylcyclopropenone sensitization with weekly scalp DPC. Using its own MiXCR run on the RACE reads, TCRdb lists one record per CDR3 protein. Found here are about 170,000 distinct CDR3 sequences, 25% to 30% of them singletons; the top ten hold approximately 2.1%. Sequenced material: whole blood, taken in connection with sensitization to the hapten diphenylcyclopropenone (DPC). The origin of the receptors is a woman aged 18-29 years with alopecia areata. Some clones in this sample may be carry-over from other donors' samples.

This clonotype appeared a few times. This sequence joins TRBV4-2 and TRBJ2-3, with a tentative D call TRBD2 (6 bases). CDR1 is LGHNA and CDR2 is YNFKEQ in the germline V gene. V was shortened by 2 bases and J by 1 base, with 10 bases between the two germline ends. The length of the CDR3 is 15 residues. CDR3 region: CASSQLSSGTDTQYF. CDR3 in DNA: TGTGCCAGCAGCCAATTGTCTAGCGGCACAGATACGCAGTATTTT.

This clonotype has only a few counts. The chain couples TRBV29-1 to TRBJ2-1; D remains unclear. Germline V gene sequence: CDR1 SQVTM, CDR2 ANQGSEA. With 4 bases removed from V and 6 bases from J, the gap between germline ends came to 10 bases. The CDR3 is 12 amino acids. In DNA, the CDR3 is TGCAGCGTTGGGGTTTCGGTCAATGAGCAGTTCTTC. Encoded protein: CSVGVSVNEQFF.

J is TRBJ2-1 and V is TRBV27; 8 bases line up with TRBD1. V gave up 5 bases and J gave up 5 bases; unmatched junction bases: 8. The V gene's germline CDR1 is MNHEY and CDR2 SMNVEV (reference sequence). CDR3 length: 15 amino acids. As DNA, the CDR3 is TGTGCCAGCAGTCAGCGACAGGGGTACCACAATGAGCAGTTCTTC. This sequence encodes CASSQRQGYHNEQFF.

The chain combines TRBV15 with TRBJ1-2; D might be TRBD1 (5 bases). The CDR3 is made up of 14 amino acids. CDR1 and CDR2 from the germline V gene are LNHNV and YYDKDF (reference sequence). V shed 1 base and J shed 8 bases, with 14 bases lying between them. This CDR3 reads CATSRAGTVGGYTF. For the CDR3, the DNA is TGTGCCACCAGCAGAGCTGGGACGGTGGGGGGCTACACCTTC.

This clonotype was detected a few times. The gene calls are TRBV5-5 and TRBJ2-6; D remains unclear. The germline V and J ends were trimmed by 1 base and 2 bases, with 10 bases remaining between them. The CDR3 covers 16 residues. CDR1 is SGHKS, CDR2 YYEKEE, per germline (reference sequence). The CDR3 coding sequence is TGTGCCAGCAGCTTGTACCCGGGCGCTGGGGCCAACGTCCTGACTTTC. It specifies CASSLYPGAGANVLTF.

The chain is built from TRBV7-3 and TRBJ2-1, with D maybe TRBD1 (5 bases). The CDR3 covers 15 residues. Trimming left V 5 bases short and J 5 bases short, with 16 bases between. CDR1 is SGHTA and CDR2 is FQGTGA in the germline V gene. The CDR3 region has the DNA TGTGCCAGCAGCCCACAGGTTGGGTCTGACAATGAGCAGTTCTTC. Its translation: CASSPQVGSDNEQFF.

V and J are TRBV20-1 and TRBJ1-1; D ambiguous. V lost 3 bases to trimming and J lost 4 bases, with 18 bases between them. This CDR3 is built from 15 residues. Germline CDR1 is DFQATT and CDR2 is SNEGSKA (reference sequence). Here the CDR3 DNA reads TGCAGTGCTAGCTCGGTTCCCCCGTCCCCCACTGAAGCTTTCTTT. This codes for CSASSVPPSPTEAFF.

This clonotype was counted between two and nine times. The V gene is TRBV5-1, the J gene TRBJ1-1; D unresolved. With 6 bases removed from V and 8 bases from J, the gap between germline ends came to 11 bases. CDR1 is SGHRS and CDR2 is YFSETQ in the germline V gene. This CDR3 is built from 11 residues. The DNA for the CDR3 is TGCGCCAGCATGGCAAGGGCAGAAGCTTTCTTT. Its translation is CASMARAEAFF.

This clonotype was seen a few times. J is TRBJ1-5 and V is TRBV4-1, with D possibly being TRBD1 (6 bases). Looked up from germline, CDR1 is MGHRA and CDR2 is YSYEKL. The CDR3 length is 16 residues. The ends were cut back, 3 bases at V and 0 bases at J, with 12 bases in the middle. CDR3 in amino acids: CASSQTGGDSNQPQHF. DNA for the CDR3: TGCGCCAGCAGCCAGACAGGCGGAGATAGCAATCAGCCCCAGCATTTT.

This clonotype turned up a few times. As DNA, the CDR3 is TGCGCCAGCATATCCCCCGGCAATGAGCAGTTCTTC. Translating it yields CASISPGNEQFF. The chain carries TRBV5-1 and TRBJ2-1, with D uncertain. The CDR3 loop spans 12 amino acids. V was trimmed by 6 bases and J by 6 bases, leaving 10 bases between them. CDR1 and CDR2 (germline): SGHRS, YFSETQ. The whole variable domain, remainder taken from reference TRBV5-1 and TRBJ2-1, is KAGVTQTPRYLIKTRGQQVTLSCSPISGHRSVSWYQQTPGQGLQFLFEYFSETQRNKGNFPGRFSGRQFSNSRSEMNVSTLELGDSALYLCASISPGNEQFFGPGTRLTVL.

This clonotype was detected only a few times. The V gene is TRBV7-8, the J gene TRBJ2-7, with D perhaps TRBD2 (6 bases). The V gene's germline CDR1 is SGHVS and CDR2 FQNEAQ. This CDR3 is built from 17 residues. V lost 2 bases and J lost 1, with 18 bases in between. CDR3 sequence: CASSLYGRASESYEQYF. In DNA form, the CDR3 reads TGTGCCAGCAGCTTATATGGGCGCGCTAGCGAGTCCTACGAGCAGTACTTC.

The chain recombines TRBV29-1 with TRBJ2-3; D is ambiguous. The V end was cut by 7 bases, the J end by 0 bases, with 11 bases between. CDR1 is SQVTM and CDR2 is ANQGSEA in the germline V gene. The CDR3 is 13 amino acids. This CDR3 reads CSEAGLSTDTQYF. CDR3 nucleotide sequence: TGCAGCGAAGCCGGGCTAAGCACAGATACGCAGTATTTT.